Listed here are 10 T cell receptor beta chains from one sample, sequenced in a study of blood T cell repertoires in COVID-19 (dated by TCRdb to between 2020 and 2021). Library preparation was by the immunoSEQ multiplex PCR assay. The source is immuneACCESS, and TCRdb retained only in-frame sequences with V and J called. Part of the clones is not carried over; for the studies checked, unresolved V genes explain less than half of this, and the remainder is unexplained. The sample records 200,000 to 250,000 clones, about four fifths of which are singletons. Approximately 3.2% of the sample goes to the ten largest clones. Sequenced material: peripheral blood. Receptors were obtained from a woman aged 18-35 years with acute or convalescent COVID-19.

The chain combines TRBV10-2 with TRBJ2-7; D ambiguous. V lost 1 base, J lost 5 bases, and 12 bases lay in between. The CDR3 is 14 residues long. Germline loops: CDR1 WSHSY, CDR2 SAAADI. CDR3: CASSELESAHEQYF. The DNA for the CDR3 is TGCGCCAGCAGTGAGTTGGAGAGTGCTCACGAGCAGTACTTC.

The chain couples TRBV29-1 to TRBJ2-1, with a weak D call TRBD1 (6 bases). V was shortened by 5 bases and J by 0 bases, with 17 bases between the two germline ends. The CDR3 length is 16 residues. CDR1 and CDR2 (germline): SQVTM, ANQGSEA. CDR3 nucleotides: TGCAGCGTTAGGGCAGGGGTACTAAGCTCCTACAATGAGCAGTTCTTC. Protein sequence: CSVRAGVLSSYNEQFF.

This clone was recorded once. In nucleotides, the CDR3 is TGTGCCAGCAGTTTAGCGGGACCTTGGACAGATACGCAGTATTTT. Translated, it gives CASSLAGPWTDTQYF. The chain links TRBV27 to TRBJ2-3; possibly TRBD2 for D (6 bases). The CDR3 runs to 15 residues. Deletions cut 2 bases from V and 3 bases from J, with 12 bases between. Germline lookup yields CDR1 MNHEY and CDR2 SMNVEV (reference sequence).

This clone was detected only once. The V gene is TRBV7-3, the J gene TRBJ2-1; weak D call: TRBD2 (7 bases). V was cut by 2 bases and J by 7 bases, with 12 bases left in between. The CDR3 spans 14 residues. Germline CDR1 reads SGHTA; CDR2 reads FQGTGA. CDR3 in DNA: TGTGCCAGCAGCTTACTAGGGGGGGAGAATGAGCAGTTCTTC. Translation gives CASSLLGGENEQFF.

V and J are TRBV5-8 and TRBJ1-1; no firm D call. The CDR3 loop spans 16 amino acids. The V gene lost 0 bases and the J gene lost 0 bases, with 12 bases spanning the gap. Germline CDR1 is SGHTS and CDR2 is YDEGEE. The CDR3 spells CASSLVRVFMNTEAFF. The CDR3 DNA reads as TGTGCCAGCAGCTTGGTTCGGGTTTTTATGAACACTGAAGCTTTCTTT. The full variable domain, in which reference TRBV5-8 and TRBJ1-1 provide the parts outside the CDR3, is EAGVTQSPTHLIKTRGQQATLRCSPISGHTSVYWYQQALGLGLQFLLWYDEGEERNRGNFPPRFSGRQFPNYSSELNVNALELEDSALYLCASSLVRVFMNTEAFFGQGTRLTVV.

The rearrangement links TRBV29-1 to TRBJ1-1; D perhaps matches TRBD1 (5 bases). This CDR3 comprises 12 residues. Per germline, CDR1 SQVTM and CDR2 ANQGSEA. CDR3: CSIGQGSTEAFF. The CDR3 region has the DNA TGCAGTATTGGTCAGGGCTCCACTGAAGCTTTCTTT.

The chain combines TRBV12-3 or TRBV12-4 with TRBJ1-5, with a tentative D call TRBD1 (5 bases). V lost 7 bases, J lost 5 bases, and 12 bases lay in between. The CDR3 loop spans 13 amino acids. The CDR3 sequence is CASTVDRDQPQHF. The CDR3 nucleotides read TGTGCCAGCACCGTTGACAGAGATCAGCCCCAGCATTTT.

The chain combines TRBV5-1 with TRBJ2-3; D gene ambiguous. The CDR3 totals 13 residues. Trimming shortened V by 1 base and J by 3 bases, and 6 bases separated the two germline ends. Germline V gene sequence: CDR1 SGHRS, CDR2 YFSETQ. The CDR3 sequence is CASSLSPTDTQYF. DNA of the CDR3: TGCGCCAGCAGCTTGTCCCCAACAGATACGCAGTATTTT.

This clone was detected only once. The V gene is TRBV10-3, the J gene TRBJ2-3; perhaps TRBD2 as D (7 bases). CDR1 and CDR2 (germline): ENHRY, SYGVKD. Trimming stripped 4 bases from V and 12 bases from J, with 14 bases between. The CDR3 runs to 12 residues. The CDR3 DNA sequence: TGTGCCATCAGTGGGGGAGGGGACACCCAGTATTTT. Translating gives CAISGGGDTQYF.

This chain connects TRBV6-2 or TRBV6-3 to TRBJ2-7; 11 bases map to TRBD2. Germline lookup yields CDR1 MNHEY and CDR2 SVGEGT. Trimming removed 6 bases from V and 2 bases from J; junction bases left unmatched: 9. The CDR3 runs to 16 residues. The CDR3 reads CASSRTSGRGAYEQYF. The CDR3 DNA reads as TGTGCCAGCAGCCGAACTAGCGGGAGAGGGGCCTACGAGCAGTACTTC.